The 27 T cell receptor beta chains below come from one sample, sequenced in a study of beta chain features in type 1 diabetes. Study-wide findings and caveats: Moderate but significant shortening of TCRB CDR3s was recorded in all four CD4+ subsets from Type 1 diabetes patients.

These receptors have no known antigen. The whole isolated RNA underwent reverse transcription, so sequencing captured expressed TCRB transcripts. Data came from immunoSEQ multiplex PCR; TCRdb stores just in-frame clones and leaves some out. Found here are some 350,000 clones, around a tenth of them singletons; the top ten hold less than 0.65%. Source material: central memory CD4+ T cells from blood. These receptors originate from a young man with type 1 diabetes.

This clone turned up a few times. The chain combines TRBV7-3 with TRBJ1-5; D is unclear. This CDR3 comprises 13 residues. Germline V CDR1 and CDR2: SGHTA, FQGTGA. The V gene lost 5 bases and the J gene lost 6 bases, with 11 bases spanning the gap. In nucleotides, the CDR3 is TGTGCCAGCAGCAAGGAGCCCGGTCAGCCCCAGCATTTT. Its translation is CASSKEPGQPQHF.

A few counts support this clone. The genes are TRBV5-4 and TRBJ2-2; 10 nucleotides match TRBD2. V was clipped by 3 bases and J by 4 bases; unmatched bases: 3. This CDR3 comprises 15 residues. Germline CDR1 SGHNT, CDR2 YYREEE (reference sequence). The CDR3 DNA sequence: TGTGCCAGCAGCTACGGGACTAGCGTCACCGGGGAGCTGTTTTTT. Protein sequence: CASSYGTSVTGELFF. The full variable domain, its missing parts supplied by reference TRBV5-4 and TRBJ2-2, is ETGVTQSPTHLIKTRGQQVTLRCSSQSGHNTVSWYQQALGQGPQFIFQYYREEENGRGNFPPRFSGLQFPNYSSELNVNALELDDSALYLCASSYGTSVTGELFFGEGSRLTVL.

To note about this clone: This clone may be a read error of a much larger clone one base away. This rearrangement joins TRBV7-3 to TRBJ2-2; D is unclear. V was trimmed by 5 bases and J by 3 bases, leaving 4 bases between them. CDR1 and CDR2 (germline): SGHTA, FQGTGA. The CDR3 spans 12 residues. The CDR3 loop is CASSQYTGELFF. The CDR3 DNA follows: TGTGCCAGCAGCCAGTACACCGGGGAGCTGTTTTTT.

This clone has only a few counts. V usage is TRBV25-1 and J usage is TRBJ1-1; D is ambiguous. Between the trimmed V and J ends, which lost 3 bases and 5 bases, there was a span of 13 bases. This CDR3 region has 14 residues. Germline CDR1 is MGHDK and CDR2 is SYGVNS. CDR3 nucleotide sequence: TGTGCCAGCAGTGACCCGACCTTAAGAACTGAAGCTTTCTTT. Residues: CASSDPTLRTEAFF.

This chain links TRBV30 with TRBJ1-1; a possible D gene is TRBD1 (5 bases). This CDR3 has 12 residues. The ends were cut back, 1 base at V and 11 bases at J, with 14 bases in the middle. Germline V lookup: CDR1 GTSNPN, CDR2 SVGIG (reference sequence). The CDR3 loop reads CAWSAPARGAFF. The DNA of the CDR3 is TGTGCCTGGAGTGCGCCAGCGAGGGGCGCTTTCTTT.

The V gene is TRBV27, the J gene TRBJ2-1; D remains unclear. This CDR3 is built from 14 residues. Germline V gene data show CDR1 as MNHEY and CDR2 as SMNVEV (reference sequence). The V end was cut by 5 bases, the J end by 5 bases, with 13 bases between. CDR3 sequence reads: CASSLQLPHNEQFF. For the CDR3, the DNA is TGTGCCAGCAGTCTTCAATTACCCCACAATGAGCAGTTCTTC.

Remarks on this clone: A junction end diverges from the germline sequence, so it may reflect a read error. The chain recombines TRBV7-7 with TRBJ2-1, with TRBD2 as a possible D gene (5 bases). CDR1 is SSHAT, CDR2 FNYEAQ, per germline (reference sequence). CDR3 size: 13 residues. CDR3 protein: CASSLALWNEQFF. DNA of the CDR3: TGTGCTAGCAGCTTAGCGCTTTGGAATGAGCAGTTCTTC.

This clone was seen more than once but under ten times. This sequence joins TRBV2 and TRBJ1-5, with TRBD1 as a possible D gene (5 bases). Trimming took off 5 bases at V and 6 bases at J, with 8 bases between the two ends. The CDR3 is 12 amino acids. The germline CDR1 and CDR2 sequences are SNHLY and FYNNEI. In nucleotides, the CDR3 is TGTGCCAGCAGTCGAGACAGTCAGCCCCAGCATTTT. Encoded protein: CASSRDSQPQHF.

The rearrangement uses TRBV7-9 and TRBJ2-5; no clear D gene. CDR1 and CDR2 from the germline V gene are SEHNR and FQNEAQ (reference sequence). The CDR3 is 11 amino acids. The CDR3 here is CACSVQETQYF. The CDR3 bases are TGTGCTTGCAGCGTCCAAGAGACCCAGTACTTC.

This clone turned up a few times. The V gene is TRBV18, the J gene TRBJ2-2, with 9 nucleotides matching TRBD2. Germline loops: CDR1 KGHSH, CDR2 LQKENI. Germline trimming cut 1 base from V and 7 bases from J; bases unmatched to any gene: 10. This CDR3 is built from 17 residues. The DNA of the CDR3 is TGTGCCAGCTCACCACTTGTGGCTAGCGGGACTGGCGGGGAGCTGTTTTTT. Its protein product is CASSPLVASGTGGELFF.

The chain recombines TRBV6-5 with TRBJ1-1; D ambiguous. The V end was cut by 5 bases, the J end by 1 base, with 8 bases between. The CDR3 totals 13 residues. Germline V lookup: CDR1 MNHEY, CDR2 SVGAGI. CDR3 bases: TGTGCCAGCAGTCGGAAGTGGAACACTGAAGCTTTCTTT. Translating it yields CASSRKWNTEAFF.

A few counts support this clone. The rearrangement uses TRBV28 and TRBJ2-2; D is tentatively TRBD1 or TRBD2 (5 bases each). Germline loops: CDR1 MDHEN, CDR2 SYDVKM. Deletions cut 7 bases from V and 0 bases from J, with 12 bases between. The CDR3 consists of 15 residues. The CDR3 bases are TGTGCCAGCACCCGAGGGGATGCGAACACCGGGGAGCTGTTTTTT. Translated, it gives CASTRGDANTGELFF.

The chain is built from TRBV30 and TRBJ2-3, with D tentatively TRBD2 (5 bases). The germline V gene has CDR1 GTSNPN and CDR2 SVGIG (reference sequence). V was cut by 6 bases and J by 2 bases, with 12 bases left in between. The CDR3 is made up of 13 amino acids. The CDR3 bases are TGTGCCTGCACCCTCGGGAACACAGATACGCAGTATTTT. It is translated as CACTLGNTDTQYF.

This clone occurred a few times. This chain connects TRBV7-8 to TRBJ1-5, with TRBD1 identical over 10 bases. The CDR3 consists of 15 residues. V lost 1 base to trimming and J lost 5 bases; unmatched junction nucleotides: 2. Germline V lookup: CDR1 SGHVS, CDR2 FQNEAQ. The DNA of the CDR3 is TGTGCCAGCAGCTTAGACGGGACAGGGGATCAGCCCCAGCATTTT. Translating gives CASSLDGTGDQPQHF.

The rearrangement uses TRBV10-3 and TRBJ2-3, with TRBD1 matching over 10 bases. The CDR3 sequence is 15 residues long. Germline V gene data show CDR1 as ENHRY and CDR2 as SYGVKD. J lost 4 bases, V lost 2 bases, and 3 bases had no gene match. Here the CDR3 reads CAISEPTGGSDTQYF. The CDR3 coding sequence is TGTGCCATCAGTGAGCCGACAGGGGGCTCAGATACGCAGTATTTT.

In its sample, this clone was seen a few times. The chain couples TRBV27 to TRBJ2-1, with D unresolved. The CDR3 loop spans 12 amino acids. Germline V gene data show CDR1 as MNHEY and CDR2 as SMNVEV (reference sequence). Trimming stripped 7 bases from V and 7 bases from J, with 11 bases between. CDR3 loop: CASMMRSNEQFF. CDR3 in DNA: TGTGCCAGCATGATGAGGTCTAATGAGCAGTTCTTC.

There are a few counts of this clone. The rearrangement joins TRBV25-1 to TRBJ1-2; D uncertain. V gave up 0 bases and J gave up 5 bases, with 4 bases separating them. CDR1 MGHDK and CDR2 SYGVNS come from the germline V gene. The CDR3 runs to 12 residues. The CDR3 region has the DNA TGTGCCAGCAGTGAATATCTATATGGCTACACCTTC. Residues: CASSEYLYGYTF.

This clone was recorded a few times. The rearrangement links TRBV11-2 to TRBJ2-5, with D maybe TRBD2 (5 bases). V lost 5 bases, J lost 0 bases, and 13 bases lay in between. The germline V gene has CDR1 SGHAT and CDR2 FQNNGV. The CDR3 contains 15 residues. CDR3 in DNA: TGTGCCAGCAGCGGCCGGGCAGCGGACCAAGAGACCCAGTACTTC. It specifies CASSGRAADQETQYF. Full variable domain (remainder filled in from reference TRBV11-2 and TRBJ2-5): EAGVAQSPRYKIIEKRQSVAFWCNPISGHATLYWYQQILGQGPKLLIQFQNNGVVDDSQLPKDRFSAERLKGVDSTLKIQPAKLEDSAVYLCASSGRAADQETQYFGPGTRLLVL.

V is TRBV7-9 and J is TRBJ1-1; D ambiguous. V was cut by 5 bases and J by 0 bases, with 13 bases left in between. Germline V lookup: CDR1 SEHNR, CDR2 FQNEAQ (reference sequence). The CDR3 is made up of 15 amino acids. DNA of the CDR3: TGTGCCAGCAGCCGAAGAGGCACTATGAACACTGAAGCTTTCTTT. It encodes CASSRRGTMNTEAFF.

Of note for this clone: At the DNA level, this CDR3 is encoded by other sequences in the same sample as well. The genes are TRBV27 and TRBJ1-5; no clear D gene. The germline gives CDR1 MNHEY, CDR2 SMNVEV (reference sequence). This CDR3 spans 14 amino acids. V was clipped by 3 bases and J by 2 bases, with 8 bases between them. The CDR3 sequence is CASSFEGGNQPQHF. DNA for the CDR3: TGTGCCAGCAGTTTTGAGGGTGGCAATCAGCCCCAGCATTTT.

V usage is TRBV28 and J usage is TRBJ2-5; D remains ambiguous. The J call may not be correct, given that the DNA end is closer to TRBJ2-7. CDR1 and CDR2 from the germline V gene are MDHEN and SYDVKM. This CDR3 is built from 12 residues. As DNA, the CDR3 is TGTGCCAGCAGTTTTCAGGCCTACGAGCAGTACTTC. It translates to CASSFQAYEQYF.

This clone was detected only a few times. CDR3 in DNA: TGTGCCAGCAGTTCGACAGGGAATGGCAATCAGCCCCAGCATTTT. Its protein product is CASSSTGNGNQPQHF. The genes are TRBV7-2 and TRBJ1-5; 7 bases agree with TRBD1. From germline, CDR1 is SGHTA and CDR2 FQGNSA. The CDR3 loop spans 15 amino acids. Trimming cost V 6 bases and J 2 bases; bases outside gene matches: 7.

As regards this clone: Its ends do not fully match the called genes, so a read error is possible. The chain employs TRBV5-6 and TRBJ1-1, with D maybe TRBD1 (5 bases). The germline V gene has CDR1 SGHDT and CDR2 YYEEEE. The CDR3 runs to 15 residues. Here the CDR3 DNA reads TGTGCCAGCAGCTTGGCCTTAGGGACGAACACTGGAGCTTTCTTT. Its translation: CASSLALGTNTGAFF.

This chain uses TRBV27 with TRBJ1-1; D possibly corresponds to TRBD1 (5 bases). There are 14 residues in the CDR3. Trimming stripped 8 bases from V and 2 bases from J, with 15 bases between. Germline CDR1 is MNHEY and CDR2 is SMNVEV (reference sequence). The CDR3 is CASYQTRGNTEAFF. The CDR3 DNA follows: TGTGCCAGCTATCAAACGAGGGGAAACACTGAAGCTTTCTTT.

The CDR3 protein is CASSIAQGDYGYTF. The CDR3 DNA follows: TGTGCCAGTAGTATAGCACAGGGGGACTATGGCTACACCTTC. V usage is TRBV19 and J usage is TRBJ1-2; 8 bases match TRBD1. Unmatched junction bases numbered 1, after V lost 1 base and J lost 3 bases. From germline, CDR1 is LNHDA and CDR2 SQIVND (reference sequence). CDR3 length: 14 residues.

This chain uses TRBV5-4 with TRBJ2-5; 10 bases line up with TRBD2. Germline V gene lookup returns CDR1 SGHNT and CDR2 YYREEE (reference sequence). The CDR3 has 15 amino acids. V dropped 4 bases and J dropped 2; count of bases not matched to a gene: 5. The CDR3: CASSLTSGWQETQYF. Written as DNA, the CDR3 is TGTGCCAGCAGCCTGACTAGCGGGTGGCAAGAGACCCAGTACTTC.

CDR3 nucleotide sequence: TGTGCCAGCAGCTTTTCAGGGTACGGCTACACCTTC. This translates into CASSFSGYGYTF. The chain joins TRBV7-8 to TRBJ1-2; tentatively, D is TRBD1 (5 bases). CDR3 length equals 12 residues. V lost 3 bases and J lost 8, with 10 bases in between. Germline lookup yields CDR1 SGHVS and CDR2 FQNEAQ.